These 11 T cell receptor beta chains share one sample of origin, sequenced in a study of blood T cell repertoires in COVID-19. Profiling relied on immunoSEQ multiplex PCR, and the TCRdb table lists in-frame clones only, not all of them. In the table there are approximately 310,000 clones, 70% to 90% of which are singletons. The sequencing sample was made of PBMCs or T cells enriched from blood (not recorded which). The receptors were sampled from a man aged 25-40 years who had recovered from COVID-19.

The genes are TRBV3-1 (or the pseudogene TRBV3-2) and TRBJ2-4, with 7 positions matching TRBD1. CDR3 length equals 15 residues. Trimming took 0 bases from V and 5 from J; bases not matched to a gene: 4. The germline V gene has CDR1 LGHDT and CDR2 YNNKEL (reference sequence). Here the CDR3 DNA reads TGTGCCAGCAGCCAAGAGAGAGGGGGCGAAAACATTCAGTACTTC. Residues: CASSQERGGENIQYF.

V and J are TRBV2 and TRBJ2-7, with a possible D match to TRBD2 (8 bases). V lost 8 bases, J lost 7 bases, and 24 bases lay in between. Germline V gene data show CDR1 as SNHLY and CDR2 as FYNNEI. CDR3 length: 15 amino acids. This CDR3 reads CASLRPGGGSGEQYF. The DNA of the CDR3 is TGTGCCAGCTTGAGGCCGGGAGGGGGCTCTGGTGAGCAGTACTTC.

The rearrangement uses TRBV5-6 and TRBJ1-4; 12 nucleotides match TRBD1. Germline V CDR1 and CDR2: SGHDT, YYEEEE. After removal of 2 bases from V and 4 bases from J, the junction contained 12 bases not matched to a gene. The CDR3 consists of 19 residues. CDR3 sequence reads: CASSFGPGQGAGFNEKLFF. The DNA for the CDR3 is TGTGCCAGCAGCTTTGGCCCGGGACAGGGGGCGGGTTTTAATGAAAAACTGTTTTTT.

In its sample, this clone was seen once. The chain combines TRBV11-2 with TRBJ1-2; the D gene is possibly TRBD1 (6 bases). Germline assignment: CDR1 SGHAT and CDR2 FQNNGV. Trimming shortened V by 5 bases and J by 6 bases, and 13 bases separated the two germline ends. There are 13 residues in the CDR3. CDR3 sequence (DNA): TGTGCCAGCAGCCCCAGGACAGTTCATGGCTACACCTTC. It is translated as CASSPRTVHGYTF.

This clone was seen just once. The chain combines TRBV6-5 with TRBJ1-5, with D perhaps TRBD1 (5 bases). V was shortened by 6 bases and J by 2 bases, with 14 bases between the two germline ends. The CDR3 consists of 15 residues. Germline lookup yields CDR1 MNHEY and CDR2 SVGAGI. CDR3 loop: CASSPAGLGNQPQHF. CDR3 DNA sequence: TGTGCCAGCAGCCCCGCAGGGTTGGGCAATCAGCCCCAGCATTTT.

The chain joins TRBV10-2 to TRBJ2-2; possibly TRBD1 for D (5 bases). The CDR3 is 13 residues long. V was trimmed by 8 bases and J by 8 bases, leaving 15 bases between them. Germline V lookup: CDR1 WSHSY, CDR2 SAAADI. The CDR3 loop is CASLETVRGELFF. CDR3 nucleotides: TGCGCCAGCCTGGAGACAGTTAGGGGGGAGCTGTTTTTT.

The rearrangement joins TRBV5-4 to TRBJ2-3, with 8 bases matching TRBD2. The CDR3 runs to 17 residues. Unmatched junction bases numbered 10, after V lost 4 bases and J lost 0 bases. CDR1 and CDR2 (germline): SGHNT, YYREEE (reference sequence). DNA for the CDR3: TGTGCCAGCAGCCCCCTTCCTAGCGGGCGTAGCACAGATACGCAGTATTTT. Its protein is CASSPLPSGRSTDTQYF.

The chain has TRBV7-2 and TRBJ1-2; the match to TRBD1 covers 11 bases. The CDR3 contains 15 residues. The V gene's germline CDR1 is SGHTA and CDR2 FQGNSA. V dropped 3 bases and J dropped 2; count of bases not matched to a gene: 2. CDR3 DNA sequence: TGTGCCAGCAGCTTGGGACAGGGGGGGAACTATGGCTACACCTTC. Translated, it gives CASSLGQGGNYGYTF.

This rearrangement joins TRBV7-3 to TRBJ2-1; a weak D match, TRBD2 (6 bases). Germline CDR1 and CDR2: SGHTA and FQGTGA. Trimming left V 5 bases short and J 6 bases short, with 14 bases between. This CDR3 has 14 residues. The CDR3 spells CASSHTGTRNEQFF. The CDR3 DNA is TGTGCCAGCAGCCACACCGGGACTCGCAATGAGCAGTTCTTC.

The chain uses TRBV29-1 and TRBJ1-4, with 7 nucleotides matching TRBD1. The V and J ends lost 5 bases and 10 bases, in that order; junction bases with no gene match: 10. Germline V gene sequence: CDR1 SQVTM, CDR2 ANQGSEA. CDR3 length: 13 amino acids. The CDR3 is CSVRGQEGGKLFF. CDR3 DNA sequence: TGCAGCGTTAGAGGACAGGAGGGGGGAAAACTGTTTTTT.

V gene TRBV30 combines with J gene TRBJ2-2; tentatively, D is TRBD1 (6 bases). The V and J ends lost 0 bases and 6 bases respectively, with 11 bases between them. Germline-derived CDR1 and CDR2 are GTSNPN and SVGIG (reference sequence). CDR3 size: 14 residues. CDR3: CAWSVLQGSGELFF. CDR3 sequence (DNA): TGTGCCTGGAGTGTCCTACAGGGTTCCGGGGAGCTGTTTTTT.